The clone carrying this T cell receptor (beta chain) was detected only a few times. Its antigen is as yet unknown. The V segment lost 1 base and the J segment 6 bases; nucleotides outside the gene matches: 5. Germline CDR1 DFQATT, CDR2 SNEGSKA (reference sequence). CDR3 length equals 14 residues. These data come from a study of blood T cells in healthy people across ages. Study-wide results and limits: Long-lived donors had more naive CD4+ cells and higher diversity than aged donors. Older age coincided with a roughly linear decline in TCR beta diversity per million T cells.

RNA extraction gave at least 6 micrograms of total RNA per sample. Then a second PCR, running roughly 7 to 11 cycles, was carried out with a sample-barcoded 5' primer and a J-beta primer mix. TCRdb re-called the 5' RACE reads with MiXCR, one entry per CDR3 protein. Of around 710,000 distinct CDR3 sequences listed, roughly 47% are singletons. This clonotype was obtained from a woman aged 60 to 75 in good health. The specimen sequenced was blood. This sequence joins TRBV20-1 and TRBJ1-5, with 8 positions matching TRBD1. The CDR3 loop is CSARAGTGTQPQHF. In DNA form, the CDR3 reads TGCAGTGCTAGAGCCGGGACAGGCACTCAGCCCCAGCATTTT.